The source of this T cell receptor (beta chain) is a study of chemoradiotherapy in HPV16-positive cancers. Study-level background: Candidate HPV-specific T-cell clones and common TCR motifs came from functional assays in a couple of HPV16-positive patients.

Over chemoradiotherapy, repertoires were sampled more than once. Clones were read by immunoSEQ multiplex PCR, and TCRdb kept only the in-frame ones, dropping some. The sample has nearly 5,000 clones; 91% are singletons. CDR1 and CDR2 (germline): LNHDA, SQIVND (reference sequence). The CDR3 totals 17 residues. V gave up 8 bases and J gave up 2 bases; unmatched junction bases: 17. Sequencing used tumor tissue, obtained from a patient who underwent chemoradiotherapy. V is TRBV19 and J is TRBJ1-2; TRBD1 agrees at 7 bases. This clonotype originated in a human donor with HPV-associated anogenital cancer. The CDR3 DNA follows: TGTGCCAGTGCAACCAATATTCCGGGACAGCCGAACTATGGCTACACCTTC. It translates to CASATNIPGQPNYGYTF.